The TCR beta chain described here comes from a study of blood T cell repertoires in COVID-19 (dated by TCRdb to the early 2020s). Study-level background: Samples from collaborators originated in the United States, Italy and Spain and spanned both the acute and convalescent phases of COVID-19. The prospective study material was composed of cDNA or gDNA derived from T cells, B-cell-depleted T cells, or PBMCs. Subjects who had been exposed to COVID-19, were actively infected with it, or had recovered from it provided the deeply sampled blood TCRbeta repertoires that made up the dataset. The repertoires were made available in a free public database intended to serve as a resource for research on the immune response to SARS-CoV-2. Samples were obtained from the ongoing ImmuneRACE study (first 160 participants) and from 950 to 1,500 subjects provided by 6 global collaborators. The sample metadata nearly always contained a de-identified subject ID, COVID-19 status, age in years and sex. Where available, HLA class I and class II types were obtained from metadata supplied by the sample provider rather than from assay-based typing.

The immunoSEQ Assay, a bias-controlled multiplex PCR, was used to amplify TCRbeta CDR3 regions from genomic DNA. Turning to the authors' computational methods: Within the assay, amplification of reference gene primers was used to estimate how many nucleated cells each sample contained. Sequence reads were collapsed and filtered to measure the absolute abundance of every unique TCRbeta CDR3 rearrangement. For each sample, productive Simpson clonality was calculated as the square root of Simpson's diversity index across productive rearrangements. In its TCRdb copy, this immuneACCESS table keeps in-frame sequences only and misses some clones. Where compared with another copy, unresolved V genes explain less than half of these, and the others have no known cause. V, J and clone size were drawn from that table, and D and trimming were deduced from the DNA. The sample table shows fewer than 110,000 clones, and roughly 85% are seen once. The ten largest clones add up to just over 3% of the sample.

Each collaborating institution followed its own protocols to collect whole blood in K2EDTA tubes. For TCRbeta analysis, collaborators shipped samples in one of three forms: frozen whole blood, isolated PBMCs, or DNA extracted from either of those sample types. A remark on this clone: Its antigen has not been determined. Base qualities are not provided; no much larger clone lies one nucleotide away.

The paper's findings and limits, for the study overall: Clinical and demographic metadata were provided uncurated, with the amount varying by source and participant.

The V end gives up 7 bases and the J end 11 bases, leaving 12 bases in the junction not matched to a gene. The CDR3 holds 14 amino acids from the cysteine to the phenylalanine. This entry keeps only the CDR3 DNA: 42 bases, framed from base 1. CDR1 and CDR2 were assigned from the germline V gene (reference sequence) as LNHDA and SQIVND. This clonotype was sampled from a man aged 50-59 years in a cohort sampled during active COVID-19. The chain is encoded by TRBV19 joined to TRBJ1-1, with 11 middle bases fitting TRBD1. Sequencing was performed on peripheral blood. The sequenced DNA: TGTGCCAGTACCACGGACAGGGGGCTGATAGGGGCTTTCTTT. This is translated as CASTTDRGLIGAFF.